Listed here are 20 T cell receptor beta chains from one sample, sequenced in a study of T cells in Graves' hyperthyroidism and ophthalmopathy. Amplification targeted TCR beta CDR3 regions from RNA transcripts. During a first-round RT-PCR of the TCR CDR3, the HTBI primer set was used. From the multiplex PCR reads, TCRdb called clonotypes with MiXCR, one entry per CDR3 protein. The sample has roughly 740,000 distinct CDR3 sequences; about 15% are singletons. Specimen: blood. These receptors all stem from a young man with Graves' hyperthyroidism.

Only a few counts were recorded for this clonotype. The chain carries TRBV20-1 and TRBJ2-7; D remains ambiguous. The CDR3 is made up of 11 amino acids. V lost 3 bases, J lost 6 bases, and 9 bases lay in between. CDR1 DFQATT and CDR2 SNEGSKA come from the germline V gene (reference sequence). CDR3 in DNA: TGCAGTGCTAGGGGCACGGTCGAGCAGTACTTC. It translates to CSARGTVEQYF.

The V call is TRBV7-9, the J call TRBJ1-1, with 8 bases aligning to TRBD1. The CDR3 extends over 16 amino acids. With 3 bases clipped from V and 1 base from J, the junction kept 7 bases outside the gene matches. Per germline, CDR1 SEHNR and CDR2 FQNEAQ (reference sequence). DNA of the CDR3: TGTGCCAGCAGCTTTCCCCGGGACAGGCCGAACACTGAAGCTTTCTTT. Its protein product is CASSFPRDRPNTEAFF.

The J gene is TRBJ1-4, the V gene TRBV4-1; 7 bases fit TRBD1. In germline, CDR1 is MGHRA, CDR2 YSYEKL. Trimming took 4 bases from V and 8 from J; bases not matched to a gene: 7. The CDR3 extends over 14 amino acids. The CDR3, as DNA: TGCGCCAGCAGCCCCCCGGGACAGCGAGAAAAACTGTTTTTT. It specifies CASSPPGQREKLFF.

Only a few counts were recorded for this clonotype. The chain has TRBV9 and TRBJ1-2; 8 nucleotides line up with TRBD1. The trim removed 8 bases at V and 2 bases at J, leaving 5 bases unmatched. The CDR3 covers 13 residues. Germline V gene lookup returns CDR1 SGDLS and CDR2 YYNGEE. The DNA for the CDR3 is TGTGCCAGTGTCGGACAGGGCAACTATGGCTACACCTTC. It encodes CASVGQGNYGYTF.

The gene calls are TRBV29-1 and TRBJ1-1, with TRBD1 identical over 7 bases. The CDR3 contains 14 residues. In germline, CDR1 is SQVTM, CDR2 ANQGSEA. V gave up 7 bases and J gave up 2 bases; unmatched junction bases: 10. This chain's CDR3 is CSAREGQRNTEAFF. The CDR3 DNA follows: TGCAGCGCGAGAGAGGGACAGAGAAACACTGAAGCTTTCTTT.

This clonotype was counted at least ten times. An end of the junction does not agree with germline; a read error may underlie this. The chain combines TRBV5-1 with TRBJ2-3, with a possible D match to TRBD1 (6 bases). Per germline, CDR1 SGHRS and CDR2 YFSETQ. The CDR3 has 13 amino acids. CDR3 DNA: TGTGCCAGCAGCTTAGACAGGACAGATACGCAGTATTTT. It translates to CASSLDRTDTQYF.

This chain joins TRBV20-1 and TRBJ1-2; D gene ambiguous. The CDR3 extends over 15 amino acids. V was clipped by 6 bases and J by 5 bases, with 22 bases between them. Per germline, CDR1 DFQATT and CDR2 SNEGSKA (reference sequence). CDR3 DNA sequence: TGCAGTGCGGTCAGCCGATGGACCGCCAAGTATGGCTACACCTTC. Translation gives CSAVSRWTAKYGYTF.

This clonotype was recorded many times. The chain combines TRBV4-1 with TRBJ2-5; 13 bases are a match to TRBD2. Germline-derived CDR1 and CDR2 are MGHRA and YSYEKL. The CDR3 extends over 16 amino acids. The J segment lost 4 bases and the V segment lost 1 base, leaving 3 bases of the junction unmatched. CDR3 nucleotide sequence: TGCGCCAGCAGCCAAGGACTAGCGGGAGGAGGAGAGACCCAGTACTTC. Protein: CASSQGLAGGGETQYF.

Many counts were recorded for this clonotype. V is TRBV2 and J is TRBJ2-7, with TRBD1 matching over 7 bases. The V segment lost 6 bases and the J segment 2 bases; nucleotides outside the gene matches: 4. CDR1 and CDR2 (germline): SNHLY, FYNNEI. The length of the CDR3 is 13 residues. The chain's CDR3 is CASSDDRAYEQYF. DNA for the CDR3: TGTGCCAGCAGCGATGACAGGGCCTACGAGCAGTACTTC.

This clonotype has a count of ten or more. The chain recombines TRBV20-1 with TRBJ2-5; D is undetermined. This CDR3 region has 12 residues. The V and J ends lost 3 bases and 2 bases respectively, with 7 bases between them. Germline V gives CDR1 DFQATT, CDR2 SNEGSKA (reference sequence). CDR3 nucleotides: TGCAGTGCTAGCTATTTACAAGAGACCCAGTACTTC. Protein sequence: CSASYLQETQYF.

CDR3 sequence: CASSQAPSGITGELFF. In nucleotides, the CDR3 is TGTGCCAGCAGCCAAGCCCCTAGCGGGATAACCGGGGAGCTGTTTTTT. The chain carries TRBV3-1 and TRBJ2-2, with TRBD2 matching 9 bases. V shed 1 base and J 5 bases; nucleotides not matched to a gene: 5. The CDR3 extends over 16 amino acids. Germline values: CDR1 LGHDT, CDR2 YNNKEL (reference sequence). Full variable domain (rest looked up from reference TRBV3-1 and TRBJ2-2): DTAVSQTPKYLVTQMGNDKSIKCEQNLGHDTMYWYKQDSKKFLKIMFSYNNKELIINETVPNRFSPKSPDKAHLNLHINSLELGDSAVYFCASSQAPSGITGELFFGEGSRLTVL.

This clonotype has at least ten counts. The V gene is TRBV6-1, the J gene TRBJ2-7; 13 nucleotides align to TRBD2. This CDR3 spans 14 amino acids. Germline loops: CDR1 MNHNS, CDR2 SASEGT. The ends lost 10 bases at V and 4 bases at J; junction bases unmatched: 7. CDR3 DNA: TGTGCCACCGGACTAGCGGGAGCTTCGTACGAGCAGTACTTC. Its translation is CATGLAGASYEQYF.

This clonotype was found a few times. The V call is TRBV7-3, the J call TRBJ2-7, with D tentatively TRBD1 or TRBD2 (5 bases each). Trimming cost V 5 bases and J 5 bases, with 13 bases left between them. The CDR3 totals 13 residues. Germline lookup yields CDR1 SGHTA and CDR2 FQGTGA. This CDR3 reads CASSPRLGDEQYF. The CDR3 nucleotides are TGTGCCAGCAGCCCCCGGTTGGGGGACGAGCAGTACTTC.

In this sample, this clonotype turned up many times. The V gene is TRBV6-9, the J gene TRBJ2-5, with unresolved D. V was shortened by 3 bases and J by 5 bases, with 10 bases between the two germline ends. The CDR3 has 13 residues. Germline CDR1 and CDR2: MNHGY and SVAAGI. CDR3 region: CASSYSNIETQYF. The CDR3 DNA sequence: TGTGCCAGCAGTTACTCGAATATCGAGACCCAGTACTTC.

Many counts were recorded for this clonotype. The rearrangement uses TRBV28 and TRBJ1-2; D might be TRBD1 (5 bases). V gave up 6 bases and J gave up 4 bases, with 15 bases separating them. The CDR3 runs to 14 residues. Germline V gene lookup returns CDR1 MDHEN and CDR2 SYDVKM. The CDR3 coding sequence is TGTGCCAGCAGCAGGGACGGATCATTCTATGGCTACACCTTC. It yields the protein CASSRDGSFYGYTF.

CDR3 sequence (DNA): TGTGCCAGCTCACCACGGGACAGGGAGACAGATACGCAGTATTTT. Translation: CASSPRDRETDTQYF. The J gene is TRBJ2-3, the V gene TRBV18; TRBD1 matches 9 bases. From germline, CDR1 is KGHSH and CDR2 LQKENI. The CDR3 is made up of 15 amino acids. Trimming at V came to 1 base and at J to 3 bases, leaving 2 bases not matched to a gene.

This clonotype appeared many times. The CDR3 DNA sequence: TGTGCCAGCAGCTTACGGGGAATGGTTCACGAGCAGTACTTC. It translates to CASSLRGMVHEQYF. V gene TRBV7-8 combines with J gene TRBJ2-7; D is possibly TRBD2 (5 bases). The CDR3 runs 14 residues. The V gene lost 2 bases and the J gene lost 5 bases, with 13 bases spanning the gap. Germline CDR1 is SGHVS and CDR2 is FQNEAQ.

This clonotype showed up many times. The V and J genes are TRBV7-2 and TRBJ2-1; D is perhaps TRBD2 (6 bases). Looked up from germline, CDR1 is SGHTA and CDR2 is FQGNSA. V was shortened by 7 bases and J by 8 bases, with 21 bases between the two germline ends. The CDR3 is 15 amino acids. In DNA form, the CDR3 reads TGTGCCAGCAATTCACCCCGACTCGCGGGACATGAGCAGTTCTTC. Amino acids: CASNSPRLAGHEQFF.

This clonotype was picked up a small number of times. At one boundary the junction diverges from the germline segment, which might be a read error. V usage is TRBV7-7 and J usage is TRBJ2-3, with a possible D match to TRBD2 (5 bases). This CDR3 is 13 amino acids long. Germline CDR1 SSHAT, CDR2 FNYEAQ (reference sequence). The CDR3, as DNA: TGTGCTAGCAGCAAGCCGGGGTCTAGGACGCAGTATTTT. Translated: CASSKPGSRTQYF.

This clonotype has ten or more counts. This rearrangement joins TRBV28 to TRBJ2-1; D is possibly TRBD1 or TRBD2 (6 bases each). CDR1 is MDHEN, CDR2 SYDVKM, per germline. CDR3 length: 17 amino acids. Deletions cut 4 bases from V and 4 bases from J, with 20 bases between. The CDR3 nucleotides are TGTGCCAGCAGTTCATCTAGCGCCGGGGGCACGTACAATGAGCAGTTCTTC. Translated: CASSSSSAGGTYNEQFF.